A single sample gave rise to the 27 T cell receptor beta chains below, sequenced in a study of shared clonotypes between healthy human individuals. The assay was immunoSEQ multiplex PCR, and TCRdb's table has in-frame clones only and misses some. The profile shows some 1 million clones, about 74% of them singletons. The sample consisted of memory CD4+ T cells sorted from blood. This sample's subset: CD45RA-negative fraction. These receptors were taken from a man between 18 and 35 years old in good health.

V is TRBV30 and J is TRBJ2-5; 7 nucleotides line up with TRBD2. The CDR3 loop spans 13 amino acids. Trimming at V came to 3 bases and at J to 5 bases, leaving 6 bases not matched to a gene. Germline values: CDR1 GTSNPN, CDR2 SVGIG (reference sequence). Written as DNA, the CDR3 is TGTGCCTGGAGGGGGGGGTTTATGGAGACCCAGTACTTC. The encoded protein is CAWRGGFMETQYF.

This clone was detected ten times or more. This chain joins TRBV10-3 and TRBJ2-3; D may match TRBD1 or TRBD2 (5 bases each). The V gene lost 8 bases and the J gene lost 1 base, with 16 bases spanning the gap. The CDR3 runs to 15 residues. Germline assignment: CDR1 ENHRY and CDR2 SYGVKD. The CDR3 nucleotides are TGTGCCATCCGGGACCCTTCGGTTGGCACAGATACGCAGTATTTT. This sequence encodes CAIRDPSVGTDTQYF.

The CDR3 coding sequence is TGTGCCAGCAGCTTAAGGCCTAATGGGAACGGGGAGCTGTTTTTT. Its protein product is CASSLRPNGNGELFF. The chain links TRBV7-6 to TRBJ2-2; D call uncertain. This CDR3 is 15 amino acids long. Germline V lookup: CDR1 SGHVS, CDR2 FNYEAQ. V lost 2 bases, J lost 7 bases, and 14 bases lay in between.

The chain has TRBV9 and TRBJ2-7; D possibly uses TRBD1 or TRBD2 (5 bases each). Trimming shortened V by 0 bases and J by 7 bases, and 11 bases separated the two germline ends. From germline, CDR1 is SGDLS and CDR2 YYNGEE. The CDR3 consists of 13 residues. Here the CDR3 DNA reads TGTGCCAGCAGCGTAGCTACGGGGCAGGAGCAGTACTTC. This gives the protein CASSVATGQEQYF.

The rearrangement joins TRBV28 to TRBJ1-2; possibly TRBD1 for D (6 bases). Trimming took 3 bases from V and 7 from J, leaving 18 bases between them. The CDR3 extends over 15 amino acids. CDR1 is MDHEN, CDR2 SYDVKM, per germline. The CDR3 loop reads CASSLPGVLVSGYTF. The CDR3 DNA sequence: TGTGCCAGCAGTTTGCCAGGGGTTTTGGTGTCTGGCTACACCTTC.

The sample holds a few counts of this clone. The gene calls are TRBV18 and TRBJ1-5; 9 bases fit TRBD1. CDR3 length: 15 residues. Germline CDR1 KGHSH, CDR2 LQKENI. V shed 2 bases and J 4 bases; nucleotides not matched to a gene: 3. The CDR3 DNA reads as TGTGCCAGCTCACCAGCCGGGACAGGGAATCAGCCCCAGCATTTT. Protein: CASSPAGTGNQPQHF.

This CDR3 is CASSPDPSTDTQYF. DNA for the CDR3: TGCGCCAGCAGCCCGGACCCTAGCACAGATACGCAGTATTTT. This rearrangement joins TRBV4-1 to TRBJ2-3; D is uncertain. The CDR3 loop spans 14 amino acids. V gave up 4 bases and J gave up 0 bases, with 8 bases separating them. CDR1 and CDR2 (germline): MGHRA, YSYEKL.

The rearrangement uses TRBV7-6 and TRBJ1-3, with D perhaps TRBD1 (5 bases). Germline V gene data show CDR1 as SGHVS and CDR2 as FNYEAQ. The CDR3 has 15 residues. Trimming shortened V by 5 bases and J by 4 bases, and 15 bases separated the two germline ends. CDR3 sequence (DNA): TGTGCCAGCAGCGCGGGGACGGTGGACGGAAACACCATATATTTT. Residues: CASSAGTVDGNTIYF.

On this clone itself: This may arise from a read error, as a much more abundant clone is one base away. The same CDR3 can be traced to other DNA sequences in this sample. This rearrangement joins TRBV7-9 to TRBJ1-4; 7 positions agree with TRBD1. J gave up 4 bases and V 1 base, and 0 bases lay outside the gene matches. CDR1 is SEHNR, CDR2 FQNEAQ, per germline (reference sequence). The CDR3 spans 14 residues. The DNA of the CDR3 is TGTGCCAGCAGCTTAGGACAGGGTAATGAAAAACTGTTTTTT. Protein sequence: CASSLGQGNEKLFF.

The chain joins TRBV18 to TRBJ2-7, with a tentative D call TRBD1 (6 bases). Germline CDR1 KGHSH, CDR2 LQKENI. V was pared by 4 bases and J by 3 bases, with 13 bases between. This CDR3 is built from 14 residues. The CDR3 sequence: CASSLTLDSYEQYF. In DNA form, the CDR3 reads TGTGCCAGCTCACTTACATTGGACAGCTACGAGCAGTACTTC. The whole variable domain, remainder taken from reference TRBV18 and TRBJ2-7, is NAGVMQNPRHLVRRRGQEARLRCSPMKGHSHVYWYRQLPEEGLKFMVYLQKENIIDESGMPKERFSAEFPKEGPSILRIQQVVRGDSAAYFCASSLTLDSYEQYFGPGTRLTVT.

V usage is TRBV5-1 and J usage is TRBJ2-1, with D perhaps TRBD1 (5 bases). The CDR3 runs 14 residues. CDR1 and CDR2 (germline): SGHRS, YFSETQ. Trimming removed 4 bases from V and 10 bases from J, with 18 bases in between. The CDR3 is CASSPHAQGGEQFF. In nucleotides, the CDR3 is TGCGCCAGCAGCCCTCACGCCCAGGGCGGCGAGCAGTTCTTC.

This rearrangement joins TRBV6-6 to TRBJ2-1; 9 nucleotides agree with TRBD2. The CDR3 is 11 residues long. The germline gives CDR1 MNHNY, CDR2 SVGAGI (reference sequence). Trimming removed 8 bases from V and 9 bases from J; junction bases left unmatched: 2. CDR3 in DNA: TGTGCCAGCCAACTAGCGGGTGAGCAGTTCTTC. Amino acid sequence: CASQLAGEQFF.

The V gene is TRBV11-2, the J gene TRBJ2-1; 10 nucleotides align to TRBD2. V dropped 6 bases and J dropped 6; count of bases not matched to a gene: 8. This CDR3 contains 15 residues. CDR1 and CDR2 from the germline V gene are SGHAT and FQNNGV. As DNA, the CDR3 is TGTGCCAGCAGAACAACTAGCGGGAAAATCAATGAGCAGTTCTTC. Encoded protein: CASRTTSGKINEQFF.

The chain carries TRBV4-1 and TRBJ2-2; 8 bases align to TRBD1. This CDR3 is built from 16 residues. Germline assignment: CDR1 MGHRA and CDR2 YSYEKL. With V trimmed by 7 bases and J by 1 base, 8 bases remained unmatched. Written as DNA, the CDR3 is TGCGCCAGCACCCCAACCGGGACAGGGAACACCGGGGAGCTGTTTTTT. Translating gives CASTPTGTGNTGELFF.

The rearrangement links TRBV29-1 to TRBJ1-2; TRBD1 agrees at 8 bases. CDR3 length: 11 residues. Trimming cost V 6 bases and J 7 bases; bases outside gene matches: 4. CDR1 and CDR2 from the germline V gene are SQVTM and ANQGSEA. Here the CDR3 reads CSVDRVRGYTF. The CDR3 nucleotides are TGCAGCGTGGACAGGGTGCGTGGCTACACCTTC.

A few counts support this clone. The chain has TRBV9 and TRBJ2-6; no clear D gene. CDR1 is SGDLS, CDR2 YYNGEE, per germline. Between the trimmed V and J ends, which lost 3 bases and 0 bases, there was a span of 10 bases. This CDR3 has 16 residues. This chain's CDR3 is CASSAQAFSGANVLTF. The CDR3 region has the DNA TGTGCCAGCAGCGCCCAAGCCTTCTCTGGGGCCAACGTCCTGACTTTC.

The rearrangement uses TRBV19 and TRBJ2-7; the D is unclear. Germline assignment: CDR1 LNHDA and CDR2 SQIVND (reference sequence). This CDR3 is built from 15 residues. Trimming took 2 bases from V and 3 from J, leaving 14 bases between them. CDR3 bases: TGTGCCAGTAGTATACAGGCCCGAAGAGGCTACGAGCAGTACTTC. Protein: CASSIQARRGYEQYF.

This chain connects TRBV4-2 to TRBJ1-1; D not resolved. V lost 3 bases and J lost 4, with 18 bases in between. Germline CDR1 and CDR2: LGHNA and YNFKEQ. The CDR3 covers 16 residues. The CDR3 is CASSHDAEVLTTEAFF. The DNA for the CDR3 is TGTGCCAGCAGCCACGACGCGGAGGTATTGACCACTGAAGCTTTCTTT.

V and J are TRBV4-3 and TRBJ1-1; no clear D. Germline assignment: CDR1 LGHNA and CDR2 YSLEER. The CDR3 consists of 12 residues. Trimming stripped 1 base from V and 8 bases from J, with 8 bases between. In nucleotides, the CDR3 is TGCGCCAGCAGCCAAGTTAATGGCGAAGCTTTCTTT. Its translation is CASSQVNGEAFF.

The rearrangement links TRBV2 to TRBJ2-5; 8 positions match TRBD1. Gene TRBJ2-7 matches the end of the DNA better, so the J call may be wrong. This CDR3 is 13 amino acids long. The germline gives CDR1 SNHLY, CDR2 FYNNEI. CDR3 DNA: TGTGCCGCTCGACAGGGGTATACGGGCGAGCAGTACTTC. The encoded protein is CAARQGYTGEQYF.

V gene TRBV29-1 combines with J gene TRBJ2-1, with TRBD1 identical over 11 bases. From germline, CDR1 is SQVTM and CDR2 ANQGSEA. Trimming took 7 bases from V and 6 from J; bases not matched to a gene: 5. The CDR3 is 13 amino acids. CDR3 sequence: CSATGTGGNEQFF. In DNA, the CDR3 is TGCAGCGCTACCGGGACAGGGGGCAATGAGCAGTTCTTC.

The CDR3 DNA reads TGTGCCAGTAGTCCGGGAGGACAGGTTGATAGCAATCAGCCCCAGCATTTT. Protein sequence: CASSPGGQVDSNQPQHF. The chain is built from TRBV19 and TRBJ1-5, with TRBD1 identical over 7 bases. With 5 bases clipped from V and 0 bases from J, the junction kept 10 bases outside the gene matches. CDR1 and CDR2 (germline): LNHDA, SQIVND (reference sequence). This CDR3 is 17 amino acids long.

At least ten counts were recorded for this clone. V is TRBV30 and J is TRBJ1-3, with no clear D. The length of the CDR3 is 15 residues. Per germline, CDR1 GTSNPN and CDR2 SVGIG (reference sequence). The V and J ends lost 1 base and 7 bases respectively, with 17 bases between them. DNA of the CDR3: TGTGCCTGGAGTGGGGGTCTTGGCCAATTCAACACCATATATTTT. Amino acid sequence: CAWSGGLGQFNTIYF.

V is TRBV15 and J is TRBJ2-2, with TRBD2 matching 7 bases. This CDR3 region has 15 residues. V lost 0 bases to trimming and J lost 7 bases; unmatched junction nucleotides: 5. Germline CDR1 reads LNHNV; CDR2 reads YYDKDF (reference sequence). The CDR3 region is CATSRDFAGDGELFF. The CDR3 nucleotides are TGTGCCACCAGCAGAGATTTTGCGGGGGACGGGGAGCTGTTTTTT. Looking up the rest from reference TRBV15 and TRBJ2-2 gives the full variable domain: DAMVIQNPRYQVTQFGKPVTLSCSQTLNHNVMYWYQQKSSQAPKLLFHYYDKDFNNEADTPDNFQSRRPNTSFCFLDIRSPGLGDTAMYLCATSRDFAGDGELFFGEGSRLTVL.

The rearrangement links TRBV5-8 to TRBJ2-7; TRBD1 aligns across 7 bases. The trim removed 7 bases at V and 0 bases at J, leaving 7 bases unmatched. Germline V gene sequence: CDR1 SGHTS, CDR2 YDEGEE. The CDR3 contains 14 residues. This chain's CDR3 is CASRLQGSSYEQYF. The CDR3 coding sequence is TGTGCCAGCCGATTACAGGGGAGCTCCTACGAGCAGTACTTC.

This chain joins TRBV18 and TRBJ1-1, with 11 positions matching TRBD1. There are 17 residues in the CDR3. Germline-derived CDR1 and CDR2 are KGHSH and LQKENI. The V segment lost 3 bases and the J segment 6 bases; nucleotides outside the gene matches: 12. The CDR3 spells CASSPRSAGQGAAEAFF. Here the CDR3 DNA reads TGTGCCAGCTCACCTCGATCGGCCGGACAGGGGGCCGCTGAAGCTTTCTTT.

The chain recombines TRBV7-9 with TRBJ1-2; D gene ambiguous. The germline V gene encodes CDR1 SEHNR and CDR2 FQNEAQ (reference sequence). The CDR3 is 12 residues long. Trimming cost V 0 bases and J 8 bases, with 7 bases left between them. The CDR3 DNA follows: TGTGCCAGCAGCTTAGCCGGGGAAGGCTACACCTTC. Translation: CASSLAGEGYTF.